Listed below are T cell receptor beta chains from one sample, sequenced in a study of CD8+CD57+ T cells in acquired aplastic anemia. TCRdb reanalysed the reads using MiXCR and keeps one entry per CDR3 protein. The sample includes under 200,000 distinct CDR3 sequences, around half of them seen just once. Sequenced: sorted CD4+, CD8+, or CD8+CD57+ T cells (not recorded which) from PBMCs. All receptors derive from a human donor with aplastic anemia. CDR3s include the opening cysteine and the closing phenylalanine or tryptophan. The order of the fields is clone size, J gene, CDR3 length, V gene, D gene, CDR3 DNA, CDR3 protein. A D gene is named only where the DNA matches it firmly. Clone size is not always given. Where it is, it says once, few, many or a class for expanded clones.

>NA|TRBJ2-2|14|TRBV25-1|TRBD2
TGTGCCAGCACGTGGGCGGGGGTCACCGGGGAGCTGTTTTTT
CASTWAGVTGELFF
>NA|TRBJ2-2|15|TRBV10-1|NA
TGCGCCAGCAGTGATGGTGGCGCGAACACCGGGGAGCTGTTTTTT
CASSDGGANTGELFF
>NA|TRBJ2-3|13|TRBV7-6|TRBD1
TGTGCCAGCCCTCCGGACAGGGAAGATACGCAGTATTTT
CASPPDREDTQYF
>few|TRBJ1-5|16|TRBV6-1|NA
TGTGCCAGCAGTGAAAAAGCAGGGTGGAGCAATCAGCCCCAGCATTTT
CASSEKAGWSNQPQHF
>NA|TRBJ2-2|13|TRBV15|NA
TGTGCCACCTCCGCAGGGGTGGGCGGGGAGCTGTTTTTT
CATSAGVGGELFF
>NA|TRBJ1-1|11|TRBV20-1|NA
TGCAGTGCTAGAGAAGGGCCAGAAGCTTTCTTT
CSAREGPEAFF
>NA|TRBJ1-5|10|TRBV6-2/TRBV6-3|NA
TGTGCCAGCGGGGATGGGGCCCAGCATTTT
CASGDGAQHF
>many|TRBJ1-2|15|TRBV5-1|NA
TGCGCCAGCAGCCCATGGGGGAGGGGTCGAGAAGGCTACACCTTC
CASSPWGRGREGYTF
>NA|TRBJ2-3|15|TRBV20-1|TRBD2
TGCAGTGCTAGAGATCCGGGGGGTTACACAGATACGCAGTATTTT
CSARDPGGYTDTQYF
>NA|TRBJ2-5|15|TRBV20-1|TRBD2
TGCAGTGCTAGAGAGGGGTCTAGCGGGACGGAGACCCAGTACTTC
CSAREGSSGTETQYF
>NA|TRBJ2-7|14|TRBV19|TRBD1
TGTGCCAGTAGTGTTGGACAGGTTCACTACGAGCAGTACTTC
CASSVGQVHYEQYF
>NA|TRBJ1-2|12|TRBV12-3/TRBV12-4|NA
TGTGCCAGCAGTTTGTCTGGAGGGGGCTACACCTTC
CASSLSGGGYTF
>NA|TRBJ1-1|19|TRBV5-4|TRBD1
TGTGCCAGCAGCTTGGTGGTGACAGGGGCTCAAAGGATGAACACTGAAGCTTCCTTT
CASSLVVTGAQRMNTEASF